Listed here is a single T cell receptor beta chain. Its target is unknown. The PCR used 60 Vbeta and 13 Jbeta primers. As processed by the authors: An analysis that came later counted tens of millions of unique TCR beta chains, approximately 11 million shared. Measured with immunoSEQ multiplex PCR; TCRdb has only the in-frame clones, and not every one. The V and J calls and clone size are taken from that table; D and trimming were inferred from the DNA. The sample holds about 96,000 clones, under 85% seen once. V shed 0 bases, J shed 3 bases, and the junction held 8 bases outside the gene matches. CDR3 length: 16 residues. From germline, CDR1 is GTSNPN and CDR2 SVGIG (reference sequence). The data are from a study of cytomegalovirus exposure and HLA in healthy donors. Study conclusions and caveats: Differences between HLA loci emerged in a later analysis of TCR association rates, with DRB1 most and HLA-C fewest. A later analysis linked a missense variant in DCLRE1C to the trimming of TCR beta V and J genes. In an earlier analysis, about 87% or about 30%: the productive usage of most TCR beta V segments.

The chain recombines TRBV30 with TRBJ2-3; 8 bases match TRBD2. The origin of this receptor is a female donor in good health and CMV-seropositive. The specimen sequenced was PBMCs. The CDR3 sequence: CAWSVLGGGGTDTQYF. In DNA, the CDR3 is TGTGCCTGGAGTGTACTCGGGGGGGGAGGGACAGATACGCAGTATTTT.